The 13 T cell receptor beta chains in this list originate from one sample, sequenced in a study of T cells in Graves' hyperthyroidism and ophthalmopathy. It was RNA transcripts that yielded the amplified TCR beta CDR3 regions. TCR CDR3 underwent first-round RT-PCR with the HTBI primer set. TCRdb redid the calling of the multiplex PCR reads with MiXCR, one entry per CDR3 protein. The data show over 650,000 distinct CDR3 sequences, over 15% seen once. The sample was blood. These receptors were obtained from a man aged 18-30 years with Graves' hyperthyroidism.

The sample holds many counts of this clonotype. The chain combines TRBV12-3 or TRBV12-4 with TRBJ2-3; D ambiguous. The CDR3 has 14 amino acids. V dropped 6 bases and J dropped 0 bases, with 10 bases sitting between them. The CDR3 sequence: CASRPWRSTDTQYF. The CDR3 DNA sequence: TGTGCCAGCAGACCCTGGAGAAGCACAGATACGCAGTATTTT.

V usage is TRBV28 and J usage is TRBJ2-1; possibly TRBD1 for D (5 bases). V was shortened by 2 bases and J by 10 bases, with 6 bases between the two germline ends. CDR1 MDHEN and CDR2 SYDVKM come from the germline V gene. The CDR3 covers 11 residues. CDR3: CASSLGAEQFF. In nucleotides, the CDR3 is TGTGCCAGCAGTTTAGGGGCAGAGCAGTTCTTC.

The rearrangement links TRBV7-9 to TRBJ2-1; TRBD1 matches at 7 bases. The length of the CDR3 is 16 residues. Germline V CDR1 and CDR2: SEHNR, FQNEAQ (reference sequence). J gave up 2 bases and V 3 bases, and 7 bases lay outside the gene matches. Here the CDR3 reads CASSLVRDSAYNEQFF. The CDR3 DNA is TGTGCCAGCAGCTTGGTCCGGGACAGTGCCTACAATGAGCAGTTCTTC.

The chain recombines TRBV25-1 with TRBJ1-2; D is unclear. The germline V gene has CDR1 MGHDK and CDR2 SYGVNS. Trimming stripped 5 bases from V and 4 bases from J, with 11 bases between. The CDR3 sequence is 13 residues long. As DNA, the CDR3 is TGTGCCAGCAGTCCTCACGGCTTCTATGGCTACACCTTC. It yields the protein CASSPHGFYGYTF.

The chain recombines TRBV19 with TRBJ2-6; TRBD1 aligns across 11 bases. The CDR3 is 15 residues long. The V gene end was trimmed by 9 bases and the J gene end by 1 base; junction bases not matched to a gene: 2. Germline assignment: CDR1 LNHDA and CDR2 SQIVND (reference sequence). CDR3 sequence: CASGQGASGANVLTF. The CDR3 DNA reads as TGTGCCAGCGGACAGGGGGCGTCTGGGGCCAACGTCCTGACTTTC.

The chain links TRBV10-3 to TRBJ2-1; tentatively, D is TRBD1 (7 bases). CDR3 length: 16 residues. V lost 7 bases, J lost 6 bases, and 22 bases lay in between. The germline V gene has CDR1 ENHRY and CDR2 SYGVKD. For the CDR3, the DNA is TGTGCCATCAAGGGGGCCCCGGGACTGGGAGGCAATGAGCAGTTCTTC. It encodes CAIKGAPGLGGNEQFF.

V and J are TRBV9 and TRBJ2-6; tentatively, D is TRBD1 or TRBD2 (7 bases each). Trimming cost V 0 bases and J 0 bases, with 16 bases left between them. Germline V gives CDR1 SGDLS, CDR2 YYNGEE. This CDR3 region has 19 residues. The DNA for the CDR3 is TGTGCCAGCAGCGTAGGGTGGCAGGGGGGGATCTCTGGGGCCAACGTCCTGACTTTC. The encoded protein is CASSVGWQGGISGANVLTF.

This clonotype was recorded many times. The DNA of the CDR3 is TGTGCCACCAGCAGAGATGGTGCCCCGAATGGTGAGCAGTTCTTC. It is translated as CATSRDGAPNGEQFF. This chain connects TRBV15 to TRBJ2-1; D is uncertain. This CDR3 is 15 amino acids long. Germline values: CDR1 LNHNV, CDR2 YYDKDF (reference sequence). The V gene lost 0 bases and the J gene lost 9 bases, with 15 bases spanning the gap.

A few counts support this clonotype. V and J are TRBV7-3 and TRBJ2-1; TRBD2 matches 9 bases. After removal of 5 bases from V and 8 bases from J, the junction contained 16 bases not matched to a gene. The CDR3 runs 17 residues. The V gene's germline CDR1 is SGHTA and CDR2 FQGTGA. The CDR3 DNA follows: TGTGCCAGCAGCACCGGTAGCGGGAGTTCCTTAAGGGATGAGCAGTTCTTC. It yields the protein CASSTGSGSSLRDEQFF.

This clonotype occurred a few times. The chain joins TRBV11-3 to TRBJ2-1; no definite D call. The germline V gene encodes CDR1 SGHNT and CDR2 YENEEA. This CDR3 is built from 15 residues. V shed 5 bases and J shed 4 bases, with 15 bases lying between them. CDR3 residues: CASSQDYTEYNEQFF. CDR3 coding DNA: TGTGCCAGCAGCCAAGATTATACGGAGTACAATGAGCAGTTCTTC.

A few counts support this clonotype. CDR3 region: CASSQDIQGYTEAFF. Here the CDR3 DNA reads TGTGCCAGCAGCCAAGATATACAGGGCTACACTGAAGCTTTCTTT. The J gene is TRBJ1-1, the V gene TRBV3-1; a weak D match, TRBD1 (6 bases). CDR1 and CDR2 from the germline V gene are LGHDT and YNNKEL (reference sequence). The CDR3 is 15 residues long. With 0 bases removed from V and 3 bases from J, the gap between germline ends came to 11 bases.

This clonotype was observed many times. The V call is TRBV5-1, the J call TRBJ2-5; possibly TRBD1 for D (5 bases). The CDR3 has 14 amino acids. V dropped 4 bases and J dropped 3 bases, with 13 bases sitting between them. The V gene's germline CDR1 is SGHRS and CDR2 YFSETQ. The CDR3 loop is CASSPQGGKETQYF. Written as DNA, the CDR3 is TGCGCCAGCAGCCCCCAGGGTGGCAAAGAGACCCAGTACTTC.

This clonotype was recorded at least ten times. The chain links TRBV2 to TRBJ2-7; 8 nucleotides align to TRBD1. The germline gives CDR1 SNHLY, CDR2 FYNNEI. The CDR3 is 14 amino acids. V shed 7 bases and J 1 base; nucleotides not matched to a gene: 6. CDR3 sequence: CASTRDRGSYEQYF. CDR3 DNA: TGTGCCAGCACGAGAGACAGGGGATCCTACGAGCAGTACTTC. Full variable domain (rest looked up from reference TRBV2 and TRBJ2-7): EPEVTQTPSHQVTQMGQEVILRCVPISNHLYFYWYRQILGQKVEFLVSFYNNEISEKSEIFDDQFSVERPDGSNFTLKIRSTKLEDSAMYFCASTRDRGSYEQYFGPGTRLTVT.